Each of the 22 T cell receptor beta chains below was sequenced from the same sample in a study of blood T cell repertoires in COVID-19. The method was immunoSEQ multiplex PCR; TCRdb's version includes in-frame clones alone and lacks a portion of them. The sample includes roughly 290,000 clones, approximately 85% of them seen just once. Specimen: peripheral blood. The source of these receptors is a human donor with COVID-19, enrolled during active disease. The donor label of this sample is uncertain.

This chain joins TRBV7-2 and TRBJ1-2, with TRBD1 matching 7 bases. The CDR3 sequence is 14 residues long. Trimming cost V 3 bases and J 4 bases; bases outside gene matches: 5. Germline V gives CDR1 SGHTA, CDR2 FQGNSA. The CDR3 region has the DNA TGTGCCAGCAGCTTGACGACAGGGAGCTATGGCTACACCTTC. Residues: CASSLTTGSYGYTF.

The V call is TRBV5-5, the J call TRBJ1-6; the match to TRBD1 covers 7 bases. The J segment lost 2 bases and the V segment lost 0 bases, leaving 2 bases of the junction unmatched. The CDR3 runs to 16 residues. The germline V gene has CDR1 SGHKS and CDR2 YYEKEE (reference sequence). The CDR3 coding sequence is TGTGCCAGCAGCTTGGACAGGGGCGCCTATAATTCACCCCTCCACTTT. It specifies CASSLDRGAYNSPLHF. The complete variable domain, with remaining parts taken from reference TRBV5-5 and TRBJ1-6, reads DAGVTQSPTHLIKTRGQQVTLRCSPISGHKSVSWYQQVLGQGPQFIFQYYEKEERGRGNFPDRFSARQFPNYSSELNVNALLLGDSALYLCASSLDRGAYNSPLHFGNGTRLTVT.

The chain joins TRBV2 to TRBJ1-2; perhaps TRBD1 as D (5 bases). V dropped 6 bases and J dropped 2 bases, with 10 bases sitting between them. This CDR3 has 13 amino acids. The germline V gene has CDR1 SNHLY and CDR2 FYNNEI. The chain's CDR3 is CASRSDTNYGYTF. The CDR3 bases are TGTGCCAGCAGATCGGACACGAACTATGGCTACACCTTC.

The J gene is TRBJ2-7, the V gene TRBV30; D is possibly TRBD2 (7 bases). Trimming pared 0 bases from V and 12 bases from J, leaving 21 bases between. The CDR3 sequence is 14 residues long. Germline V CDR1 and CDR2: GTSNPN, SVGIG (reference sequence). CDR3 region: CAWSVGGEPGQGYF. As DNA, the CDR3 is TGTGCCTGGAGTGTAGGGGGGGAGCCGGGGCAGGGGTACTTC.

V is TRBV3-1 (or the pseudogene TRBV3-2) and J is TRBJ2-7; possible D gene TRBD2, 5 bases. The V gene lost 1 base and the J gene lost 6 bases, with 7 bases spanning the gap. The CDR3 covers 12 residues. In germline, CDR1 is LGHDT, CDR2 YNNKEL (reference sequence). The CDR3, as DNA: TGTGCCAGCAGCCAAGGGGAGCGCGAGCAGTACTTC. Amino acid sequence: CASSQGEREQYF.

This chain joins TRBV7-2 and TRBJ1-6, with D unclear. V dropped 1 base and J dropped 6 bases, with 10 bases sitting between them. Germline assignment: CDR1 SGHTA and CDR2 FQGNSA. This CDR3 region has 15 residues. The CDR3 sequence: CASSLGASRNSPLHF. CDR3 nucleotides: TGTGCCAGCAGCTTAGGGGCATCCCGTAATTCACCCCTCCACTTT.

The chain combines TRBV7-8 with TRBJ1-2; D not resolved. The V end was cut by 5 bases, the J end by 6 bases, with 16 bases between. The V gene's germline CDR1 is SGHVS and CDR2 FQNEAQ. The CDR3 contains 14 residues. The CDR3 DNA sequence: TGTGCCAGCAGCATGGGCCTCCTTCCGGATGGCTACACCTTC. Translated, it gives CASSMGLLPDGYTF.

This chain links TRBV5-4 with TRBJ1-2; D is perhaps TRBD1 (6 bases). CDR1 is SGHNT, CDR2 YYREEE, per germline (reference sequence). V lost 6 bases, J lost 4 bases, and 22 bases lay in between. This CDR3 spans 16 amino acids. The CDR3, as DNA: TGTGCCAGCACCCATTGGGTTCGGGGGGCGACCTATGGCTACACCTTC. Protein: CASTHWVRGATYGYTF. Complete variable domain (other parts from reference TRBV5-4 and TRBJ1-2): ETGVTQSPTHLIKTRGQQVTLRCSSQSGHNTVSWYQQALGQGPQFIFQYYREEENGRGNFPPRFSGLQFPNYSSELNVNALELDDSALYLCASTHWVRGATYGYTFGSGTRLTVV.

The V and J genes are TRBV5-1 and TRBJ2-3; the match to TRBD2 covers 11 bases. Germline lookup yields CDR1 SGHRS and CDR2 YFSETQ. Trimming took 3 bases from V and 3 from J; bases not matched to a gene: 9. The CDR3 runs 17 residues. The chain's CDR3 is CASSSLAGGLETDTQYF. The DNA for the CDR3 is TGCGCCAGCAGCTCATTAGCGGGAGGGCTAGAGACAGATACGCAGTATTTT.

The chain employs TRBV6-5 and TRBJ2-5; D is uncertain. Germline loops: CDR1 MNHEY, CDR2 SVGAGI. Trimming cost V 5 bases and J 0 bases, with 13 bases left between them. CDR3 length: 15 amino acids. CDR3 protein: CASSRTTVYQETQYF. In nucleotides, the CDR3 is TGTGCCAGCAGTCGTACCACGGTGTACCAAGAGACCCAGTACTTC.

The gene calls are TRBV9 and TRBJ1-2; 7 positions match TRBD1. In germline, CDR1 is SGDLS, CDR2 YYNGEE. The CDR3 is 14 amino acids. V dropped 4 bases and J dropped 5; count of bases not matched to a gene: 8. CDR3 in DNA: TGTGCCAGCAGCCTGGACAGGATAAGGTATGGCTACACCTTC. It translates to CASSLDRIRYGYTF.

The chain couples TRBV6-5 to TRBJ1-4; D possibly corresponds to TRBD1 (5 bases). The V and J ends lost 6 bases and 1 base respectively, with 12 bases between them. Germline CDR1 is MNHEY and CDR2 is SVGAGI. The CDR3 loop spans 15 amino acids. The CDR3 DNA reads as TGTGCCAGCAGCCAGGGATGGGTAACTAATGAAAAACTGTTTTTT. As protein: CASSQGWVTNEKLFF.

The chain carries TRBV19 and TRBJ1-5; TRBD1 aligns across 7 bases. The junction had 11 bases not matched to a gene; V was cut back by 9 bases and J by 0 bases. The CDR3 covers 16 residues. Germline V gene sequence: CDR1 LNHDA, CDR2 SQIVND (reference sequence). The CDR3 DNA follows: TGTGCCAGCAAAGGACAGGCTGGAGGTAGCAATCAGCCCCAGCATTTT. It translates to CASKGQAGGSNQPQHF.

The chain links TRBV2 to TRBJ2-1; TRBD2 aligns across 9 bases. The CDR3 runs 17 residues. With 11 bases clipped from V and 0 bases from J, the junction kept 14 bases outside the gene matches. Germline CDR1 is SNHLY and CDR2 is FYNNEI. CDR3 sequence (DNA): TGTGCCCTGGCGTATGTAGCGGGAGCCATCTCCTACAATGAGCAGTTCTTC. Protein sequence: CALAYVAGAISYNEQFF.

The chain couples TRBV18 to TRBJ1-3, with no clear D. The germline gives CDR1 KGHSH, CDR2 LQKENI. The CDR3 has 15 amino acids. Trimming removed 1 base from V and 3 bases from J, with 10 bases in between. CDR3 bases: TGTGCCAGCTCACCACTCGCAGGTGATGGAAACACCATATATTTT. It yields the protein CASSPLAGDGNTIYF. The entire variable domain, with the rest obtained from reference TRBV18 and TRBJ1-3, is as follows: NAGVMQNPRHLVRRRGQEARLRCSPMKGHSHVYWYRQLPEEGLKFMVYLQKENIIDESGMPKERFSAEFPKEGPSILRIQQVVRGDSAAYFCASSPLAGDGNTIYFGEGSWLTVV.

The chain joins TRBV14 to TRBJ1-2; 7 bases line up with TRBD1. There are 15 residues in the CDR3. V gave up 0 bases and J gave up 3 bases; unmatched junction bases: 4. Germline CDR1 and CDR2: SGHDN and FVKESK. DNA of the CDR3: TGTGCCAGCAGCCAAGATCTTGACAGGGACTATGGCTACACCTTC. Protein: CASSQDLDRDYGYTF. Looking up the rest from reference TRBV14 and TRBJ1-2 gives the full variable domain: EAGVTQFPSHSVIEKGQTVTLRCDPISGHDNLYWYRRVMGKEIKFLLHFVKESKQDESGMPNNRFLAERTGGTYSTLKVQPAELEDSGVYFCASSQDLDRDYGYTFGSGTRLTVV.

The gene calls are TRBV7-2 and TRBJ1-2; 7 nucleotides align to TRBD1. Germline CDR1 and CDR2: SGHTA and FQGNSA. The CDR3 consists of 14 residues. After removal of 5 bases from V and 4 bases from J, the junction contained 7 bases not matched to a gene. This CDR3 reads CASSRGTGAYGYTF. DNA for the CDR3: TGTGCCAGCAGCCGTGGAACAGGGGCCTATGGCTACACCTTC.

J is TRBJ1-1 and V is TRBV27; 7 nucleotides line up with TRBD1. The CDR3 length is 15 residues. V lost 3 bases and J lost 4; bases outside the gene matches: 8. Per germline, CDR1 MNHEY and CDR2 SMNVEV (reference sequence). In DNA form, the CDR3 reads TGTGCCAGCAGTTTCCACAGGGGTGGCGGCACTGAAGCTTTCTTT. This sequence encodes CASSFHRGGGTEAFF.

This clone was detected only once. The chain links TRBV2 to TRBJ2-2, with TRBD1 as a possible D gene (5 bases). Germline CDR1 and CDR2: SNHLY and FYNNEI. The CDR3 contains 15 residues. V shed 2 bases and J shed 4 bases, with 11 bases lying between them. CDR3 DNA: TGTGCCAGCAGTGAACGGCAGGGCCCCACCGGGGAGCTGTTTTTT. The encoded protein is CASSERQGPTGELFF. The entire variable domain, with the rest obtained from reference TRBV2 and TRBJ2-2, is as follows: EPEVTQTPSHQVTQMGQEVILRCVPISNHLYFYWYRQILGQKVEFLVSFYNNEISEKSEIFDDQFSVERPDGSNFTLKIRSTKLEDSAMYFCASSERQGPTGELFFGEGSRLTVL.

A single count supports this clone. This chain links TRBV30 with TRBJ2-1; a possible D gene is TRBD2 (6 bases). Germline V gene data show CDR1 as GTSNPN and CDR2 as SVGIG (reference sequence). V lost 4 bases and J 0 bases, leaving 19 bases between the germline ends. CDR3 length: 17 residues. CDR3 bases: TGTGCCTGGACCCCCGTGGGGACTTGGCCCTCCTACAATGAGCAGTTCTTC. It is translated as CAWTPVGTWPSYNEQFF.

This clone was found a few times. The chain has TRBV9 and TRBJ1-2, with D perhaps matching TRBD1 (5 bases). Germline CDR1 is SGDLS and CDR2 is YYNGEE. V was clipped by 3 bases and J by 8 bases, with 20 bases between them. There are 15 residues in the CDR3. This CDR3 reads CASSDDRFSFMGYTF. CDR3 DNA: TGTGCCAGCAGCGACGACAGATTTTCCTTTATGGGCTACACCTTC. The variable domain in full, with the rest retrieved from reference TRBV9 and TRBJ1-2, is DSGVTQTPKHLITATGQRVTLRCSPRSGDLSVYWYQQSLDQGLQFLIQYYNGEERAKGNILERFSAQQFPDLHSELNLSSLELGDSALYFCASSDDRFSFMGYTFGSGTRLTVV.

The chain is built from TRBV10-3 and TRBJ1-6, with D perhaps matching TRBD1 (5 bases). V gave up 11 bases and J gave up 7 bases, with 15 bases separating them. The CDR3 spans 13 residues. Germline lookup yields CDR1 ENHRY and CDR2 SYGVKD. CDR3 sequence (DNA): TGTGCCTACCGCCGGGAGGGGAATTCACCCCTCCACTTT. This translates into CAYRREGNSPLHF.